This note documents a single T cell receptor (beta chain) sequence. Its antigen remains unknown. Other DNA sequences in this specimen translate into the identical CDR3. Germline CDR1 reads SGHRS; CDR2 reads YFSETQ. V lost 0 bases and J 5 bases, leaving 11 bases between the germline ends. The CDR3 has 14 residues. The data were obtained in a study of shared clonotypes between healthy human individuals. Study-level background: For every donor, three CD4 naive, three CD4 memory, two CD8 naive and one CD8 memory plates were used.

Regarding the study as a whole: The sampled material consisted only of blood, and tissue repertoires are likely to differ.

CD45RO+ cells plus CCR7-negative CD45RA+ TemRA cells formed CD8 memory. This table comes from immunoSEQ multiplex PCR, and its TCRdb copy is limited to in-frame clones, with some not included. The repertoire holds 300,000 to 400,000 clones, with roughly 84% as singletons. The rearrangement joins TRBV5-1 to TRBJ1-1, with TRBD1 as a possible D gene (6 bases). The receptor's source is a man aged 18 to 35 in good health. The sequencing sample was made of memory CD8+ T cells sorted from blood. The subset is: CD45RO+ cells pooled with CCR7-negative TemRA cells. As DNA, the CDR3 is TGCGCCAGCAGCTTGGGGCAGGGGAGGACTGAAGCTTTCTTT. Translated: CASSLGQGRTEAFF.